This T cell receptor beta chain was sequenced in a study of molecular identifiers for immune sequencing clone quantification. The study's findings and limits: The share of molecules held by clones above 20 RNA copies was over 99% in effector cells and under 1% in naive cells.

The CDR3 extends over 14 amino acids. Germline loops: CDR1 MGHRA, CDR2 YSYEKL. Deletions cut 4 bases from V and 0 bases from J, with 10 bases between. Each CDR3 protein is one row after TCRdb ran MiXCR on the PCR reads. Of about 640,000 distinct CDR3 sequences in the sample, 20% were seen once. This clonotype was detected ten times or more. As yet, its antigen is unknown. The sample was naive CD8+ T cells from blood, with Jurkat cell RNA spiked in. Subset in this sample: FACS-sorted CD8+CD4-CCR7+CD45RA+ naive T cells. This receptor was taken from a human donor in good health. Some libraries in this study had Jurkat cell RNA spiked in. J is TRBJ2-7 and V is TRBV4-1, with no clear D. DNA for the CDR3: TGCGCCAGCAGCCTCCATTTCAGCTCCTACGAGCAGTACTTC. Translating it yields CASSLHFSSYEQYF.